The 17 T cell receptor beta chains below all came from one sample that was sequenced in a study of OX40 agonist ivuxolimab in advanced cancers. Sequenced by immunoSEQ multiplex PCR; TCRdb stores in-frame clones only, minus some. The sample gives 35,000 to 45,000 clones, 82% of which show up once; around 23% is in the top ten. The starting material was CD4+ or CD8+ T cells sorted from blood, obtained in a trial of the OX40 agonist ivuxolimab. The receptors come from an adult with an advanced solid tumor such as melanoma, head and neck, liver or kidney cancer.

This chain links TRBV18 with TRBJ2-1; D assignment may be TRBD1 or TRBD2 (5 bases each). The ends were cut back, 3 bases at V and 2 bases at J, with 8 bases in the middle. The CDR3 loop spans 14 amino acids. CDR1 KGHSH and CDR2 LQKENI come from the germline V gene. The CDR3: CASSPGAPYNEQFF. The DNA of the CDR3 is TGTGCCAGCTCACCCGGGGCCCCCTACAATGAGCAGTTCTTC. Full variable domain (outside the CDR3, taken from reference TRBV18 and TRBJ2-1): NAGVMQNPRHLVRRRGQEARLRCSPMKGHSHVYWYRQLPEEGLKFMVYLQKENIIDESGMPKERFSAEFPKEGPSILRIQQVVRGDSAAYFCASSPGAPYNEQFFGPGTRLTVL.

The V call is TRBV6-5, the J call TRBJ2-7, with D possibly called TRBD1 or TRBD2 (5 bases each). The V and J ends lost 4 bases and 1 base respectively, with 11 bases between them. The CDR3 contains 14 residues. Germline-derived CDR1 and CDR2 are MNHEY and SVGAGI. CDR3 residues: CASSFRDGSYEQYF. CDR3 sequence (DNA): TGTGCCAGCAGTTTCCGGGACGGGTCCTACGAGCAGTACTTC.

The chain is built from TRBV29-1 and TRBJ1-2; D is perhaps TRBD1 (5 bases). Trimming pared 3 bases from V and 6 bases from J, leaving 11 bases between. CDR1 is SQVTM and CDR2 is ANQGSEA in the germline V gene. The CDR3 has 12 amino acids. Here the CDR3 DNA reads TGCAGCGTTGATCCGGACACCAATGGCTACACCTTC. Translation: CSVDPDTNGYTF.

This sequence joins TRBV4-3 and TRBJ2-2; possibly TRBD1 or TRBD2 for D (5 bases each). The CDR3 runs to 15 residues. The V and J ends lost 5 bases and 5 bases respectively, with 15 bases between them. Germline-derived CDR1 and CDR2 are LGHNA and YSLEER. CDR3 protein: CASSYSAPGTGELFF. The CDR3 nucleotides are TGCGCCAGCAGCTATAGCGCTCCAGGGACCGGGGAGCTGTTTTTT.

The J gene is TRBJ1-1, the V gene TRBV7-9; perhaps TRBD1 as D (5 bases). This CDR3 contains 13 residues. Trimming shortened V by 8 bases and J by 1 base, and 11 bases separated the two germline ends. In germline, CDR1 is SEHNR, CDR2 FQNEAQ (reference sequence). For the CDR3, the DNA is TGTGCCAGCCACTCGGGGGGGAACACTGAAGCTTTCTTT. Translation: CASHSGGNTEAFF.

The V gene is TRBV6-5, the J gene TRBJ2-5, with D possibly being TRBD2 (6 bases). Trimming took 2 bases from V and 5 from J, leaving 12 bases between them. This CDR3 has 14 amino acids. Germline V gives CDR1 MNHEY, CDR2 SVGAGI. CDR3 protein: CASSYGGSGETQYF. The CDR3 region has the DNA TGTGCCAGCAGTTACGGGGGGTCCGGGGAGACCCAGTACTTC.

V and J are TRBV7-6 and TRBJ2-7; 10 bases fit TRBD1. V lost 6 bases, J lost 3 bases, and 8 bases stayed unmatched. Germline-derived CDR1 and CDR2 are SGHVS and FNYEAQ. The CDR3 sequence is 15 residues long. The CDR3 DNA reads TGTGCCAGCAGTCCACTTCGGGACAGGGGCTACGAGCAGTACTTC. It codes for CASSPLRDRGYEQYF.

This clone was picked up one time. The chain recombines TRBV2 with TRBJ1-1; D ambiguous. V lost 6 bases and J lost 0, with 8 bases in between. Germline CDR1 and CDR2: SNHLY and FYNNEI. There are 13 residues in the CDR3. CDR3: CASRRTMNTEAFF. CDR3 DNA sequence: TGTGCCAGCAGACGGACCATGAACACTGAAGCTTTCTTT.

The rearrangement joins TRBV19 to TRBJ1-1; D not resolved. Germline V gene sequence: CDR1 LNHDA, CDR2 SQIVND (reference sequence). The CDR3 totals 14 residues. Trimming removed 10 bases from V and 4 bases from J, with 19 bases in between. Here the CDR3 DNA reads TGTGCCACCCTACTGTCCCGGCGGGGCACTGAAGCTTTCTTT. It translates to CATLLSRRGTEAFF.

V usage is TRBV7-9 and J usage is TRBJ1-2; no clear D. The V end lost 1 base, the J end lost 4 bases, and 10 bases lay between the germline ends. The germline V gene has CDR1 SEHNR and CDR2 FQNEAQ (reference sequence). CDR3 length: 14 amino acids. CDR3 nucleotide sequence: TGTGCCAGCAGCTTAGATAGCTTTTTCTATGGCTACACCTTC. Its protein is CASSLDSFFYGYTF.

The rearrangement uses TRBV6-5 and TRBJ1-5; D gene uncertain. CDR1 is MNHEY and CDR2 is SVGAGI in the germline V gene. V lost 10 bases to trimming and J lost 0 bases, with 13 bases between them. The CDR3 totals 14 residues. The CDR3 sequence: CATRDTYSNQPQHF. The CDR3 DNA follows: TGTGCCACCCGAGACACCTATAGCAATCAGCCCCAGCATTTT.

The gene calls are TRBV11-2 and TRBJ2-7; D might be TRBD2 (5 bases). The CDR3 runs 15 residues. V was cut by 6 bases and J by 6 bases, with 21 bases left in between. The V gene's germline CDR1 is SGHAT and CDR2 FQNNGV. CDR3 nucleotide sequence: TGTGCCAGCAGGGGTATTCGAGGGTCAAGAGGCGAGCAGTACTTC. Translation gives CASRGIRGSRGEQYF.

In DNA, the CDR3 is TGTGCCAGCAGCCGAGCGGTCACAGATACGCAGTATTTT. It is translated as CASSRAVTDTQYF. The rearrangement joins TRBV7-3 to TRBJ2-3; maybe TRBD2 (5 bases). CDR1 and CDR2 from the germline V gene are SGHTA and FQGTGA. This CDR3 is built from 13 residues. V gave up 5 bases and J gave up 2 bases, with 8 bases separating them.

The rearrangement uses TRBV7-2 and TRBJ1-1; 9 nucleotides agree with TRBD1. This CDR3 comprises 14 residues. Per germline, CDR1 SGHTA and CDR2 FQGNSA. V lost 5 bases to trimming and J lost 4 bases; unmatched junction nucleotides: 5. In DNA, the CDR3 is TGTGCCAGCAGCAGACAGGGGGGCCTCACTGAAGCTTTCTTT. It yields the protein CASSRQGGLTEAFF.

As regards this clone: At one of its ends the junction is not consistent with the germline gene, which may arise from a read error. The chain employs TRBV27 and TRBJ1-5; TRBD1 might be the D (5 bases). The CDR3 sequence is 14 residues long. CDR1 is MNHEY and CDR2 is SMNVEV in the germline V gene (reference sequence). The DNA for the CDR3 is TGCATCGTGGGGCGCGAGAACGGCAATCAGCCCCAGCATTTT. This codes for CIVGRENGNQPQHF.

This rearrangement joins TRBV28 to TRBJ1-3, with no clear D. The germline V and J ends were trimmed by 4 bases and 4 bases, with 14 bases remaining between them. The CDR3 loop spans 15 amino acids. Germline V CDR1 and CDR2: MDHEN, SYDVKM. The CDR3 DNA is TGTGCCAGCAGTTCTCTCATCGGACCGGGAAACACCATATATTTT. Its protein is CASSSLIGPGNTIYF.

The CDR3 DNA reads as TGTGCCAGCAGCTTTCCAGCGGGGGGAATCGTTATTAGCTCCTACGAGCAGTACTTC. Its protein is CASSFPAGGIVISSYEQYF. The chain couples TRBV7-8 to TRBJ2-7; 9 bases agree with TRBD2. The CDR3 is 19 residues long. The V gene end was trimmed by 3 bases and the J gene end by 0 bases; junction bases not matched to a gene: 15. Germline assignment: CDR1 SGHVS and CDR2 FQNEAQ. The variable domain in full, with the rest retrieved from reference TRBV7-8 and TRBJ2-7, is GAGVSQSPRYKVAKRGQDVALRCDPISGHVSLFWYQQALGQGPEFLTYFQNEAQLDKSGLPSDRFFAERPEGSVSTLKIQRTQQEDSAVYLCASSFPAGGIVISSYEQYFGPGTRLTVT.